This T cell receptor beta chain was observed in a study of T cells expressing NK-cell markers. The CDR3 totals 13 residues. Germline CDR1 and CDR2: SGHDN and FVKESK. 5'RACE template switching with UMIs produced the TCR beta cDNA. For each CDR3 protein, TCRdb gives one entry from its re-call of the 5' RACE reads, without DNA. The clone table shows approximately 460,000 distinct CDR3 sequences, with the ten largest holding under 7.5%. Study results and caveats: The CD3+CD56-NKG2C+ fraction of a handful of donors was also led by these clonotypes. The HCMV specificity of the expanded NKG2C+ T cell clones stayed unresolved. CD8+ T cells in 5 to 7 donors included dominant NKG2C+ clonotypes at about 1.0-8%.

A remark on this clonotype: No antigen is known for it.

The sequencing input was blood T cells: a sorted CD56 or NKG2C T cell subset, CD4+ or CD8+ T cells, or bulk PBMC T cells (not recorded which). The rearrangement links TRBV14 to TRBJ2-1; the D call from TCRdb, TRBD1, cannot be confirmed without DNA. The receptor was derived from a woman between 18 and 70 years old in good health. The CDR3 sequence is CASSQGSYNEQFF. The full variable domain, completed using reference TRBV14 and TRBJ2-1, is EAGVTQFPSHSVIEKGQTVTLRCDPISGHDNLYWYRRVMGKEIKFLLHFVKESKQDESGMPNNRFLAERTGGTYSTLKVQPAELEDSGVYFCASSQGSYNEQFFGPGTRLTVL.